The 8 T cell receptor beta chains listed next were all sequenced from one sample in a study of T cell repertoires in cytomegalovirus infection. TCRdb re-analysed the reads in MiXCR, keeping a single row per CDR3 protein. This sample carries about 530,000 distinct CDR3 sequences, more than 20% of them seen once, and the ten largest clones take approximately 13%. Sample: PBMCs. The receptors derive from a human donor in good health (CMV status not recorded). Some clones in this sample may be carry-over from other donors' samples.

The chain employs TRBV6-6 and TRBJ2-5, with TRBD1 identical over 10 bases. CDR3 length: 16 residues. In germline, CDR1 is MNHNY, CDR2 SVGAGI (reference sequence). V shed 2 bases and J 1 base; nucleotides not matched to a gene: 4. CDR3 amino acids: CASSYRDRGVQETQYF. The CDR3 DNA reads TGTGCCAGCAGTTACCGGGACAGGGGCGTCCAAGAGACCCAGTACTTC.

This chain links TRBV30 with TRBJ2-1, with 8 bases aligning to TRBD2. Germline lookup yields CDR1 GTSNPN and CDR2 SVGIG (reference sequence). The CDR3 totals 14 residues. Trimming removed 4 bases from V and 7 bases from J; junction bases left unmatched: 9. The CDR3 protein is CAWNSGGPGNEQFF. The CDR3 nucleotides are TGTGCCTGGAACTCGGGAGGGCCGGGGAATGAGCAGTTCTTC.

In this sample, this clonotype turned up a few times. The chain combines TRBV5-4 with TRBJ1-4; TRBD1 aligns across 9 bases. The trim removed 4 bases at V and 7 bases at J, leaving 5 bases unmatched. The CDR3 contains 14 residues. CDR1 and CDR2 (germline): SGHNT, YYREEE (reference sequence). CDR3 in amino acids: CASSLQGAVEKLFF. The CDR3 DNA sequence: TGTGCCAGCAGCCTACAGGGGGCGGTTGAAAAACTGTTTTTT. The whole variable domain, filled in from reference TRBV5-4 and TRBJ1-4, reads ETGVTQSPTHLIKTRGQQVTLRCSSQSGHNTVSWYQQALGQGPQFIFQYYREEENGRGNFPPRFSGLQFPNYSSELNVNALELDDSALYLCASSLQGAVEKLFFGSGTQLSVL.

The V and J genes are TRBV19 and TRBJ2-2; 11 positions agree with TRBD2. CDR1 is LNHDA and CDR2 is SQIVND in the germline V gene (reference sequence). The CDR3 is 16 amino acids. V lost 3 bases to trimming and J lost 4 bases; unmatched junction nucleotides: 4. This chain's CDR3 is CASSITLAGGTGELFF. DNA for the CDR3: TGTGCCAGTAGTATTACCCTAGCGGGAGGCACCGGGGAGCTGTTTTTT.

Written as DNA, the CDR3 is TGTGCCAGCAGTGAATTTACTAACTATGGCTACACCTTC. Protein product: CASSEFTNYGYTF. The J gene is TRBJ1-2, the V gene TRBV6-2 or TRBV6-3; no reliable D call. Germline assignment: CDR1 MNHEY and CDR2 SVGEGT. Trimming shortened V by 5 bases and J by 0 bases, and 7 bases separated the two germline ends. This CDR3 is built from 13 residues.

A few counts support this clonotype. The chain links TRBV6-2 or TRBV6-3 to TRBJ2-5; TRBD1 might be the D (5 bases). CDR1 MNHEY and CDR2 SVGEGT come from the germline V gene. The CDR3 totals 14 residues. Between the trimmed V and J ends, which lost 6 bases and 5 bases, there was a span of 16 bases. In nucleotides, the CDR3 is TGTGCCAGCAGAAAGACAGTCTCCTGGGAGACCCAGTACTTC. Translation gives CASRKTVSWETQYF.

This rearrangement joins TRBV20-1 to TRBJ2-2; D may be TRBD2 (6 bases). V was cut by 5 bases and J by 7 bases, with 17 bases left in between. This CDR3 is 14 amino acids long. Germline CDR1 and CDR2: DFQATT and SNEGSKA (reference sequence). The CDR3 reads CSAGTGRRGGELFF. CDR3 DNA sequence: TGCAGTGCTGGAACTGGGAGGCGGGGCGGGGAGCTGTTTTTT.

This clonotype was detected once. V gene TRBV2 combines with J gene TRBJ1-4; D perhaps matches TRBD1 (5 bases). This CDR3 comprises 13 residues. V dropped 6 bases and J dropped 7 bases, with 12 bases sitting between them. Germline V CDR1 and CDR2: SNHLY, FYNNEI. CDR3 sequence (DNA): TGTGCCAGCAGGCGGGACGGTAGTGAAAAACTGTTTTTT. Protein product: CASRRDGSEKLFF.